This T cell receptor (beta chain) was identified in a study of T cell responses to AZD1222 COVID-19 vaccine. Study conclusions and caveats: Only six individuals given AZD1222 were seropositive at baseline. Clonal diversity was possibly underestimated, and the donors were mostly white British, with more females. As reported, nearly half of all spike-specific TCRs target variant regions that are unmutated.

The protocol was immunoSEQ multiplex PCR, while the TCRdb copy is restricted to in-frame clones and leaves out a portion. The repertoire holds 160,000 or so clones, 80% to 90% seen once, with around 4.5% in the top ten. Points on this clone: Its antigen is unidentified.

The CDR3 covers 17 residues. Deletions cut 1 base from V and 7 bases from J, with 22 bases between. Per the germline V gene, CDR1 is SGHTA and CDR2 is FQGNSA. The chain joins TRBV7-2 to TRBJ1-2; the D gene is possibly TRBD1 (6 bases). This TCR came from an adult who received the MenACWY meningococcal vaccine as a control. Material: peripheral blood, obtained 28 days after the second dose of the MenACWY control vaccine. CDR3 DNA sequence: TGTGCCAGCAGCTTAGTTCTGAGGGGGGGACCATCGGTTGGCTACACCTTC. Encoded protein: CASSLVLRGGPSVGYTF.